This T cell receptor beta chain stems from a study of T cell responses to AZD1222 COVID-19 vaccine. Study-wide context: The analysis combined second doses at about 4 or about 12 weeks. Overall study results and limits: Of spike-specific TCRs, nearly half reportedly target regions left unmutated in variants. The study found Spike-specific TCR breadth and depth rose after two AZD1222 doses.

In regard to this clone: The antigen remains unidentified.

Repertoires were generated with immunoSEQ multiplex PCR, while TCRdb's copy carries only in-frame clones and drops some. The sample holds 160,000 or so clones, 75% to 95% seen once. The CDR3 sequence is 16 residues long. Looked up from germline, CDR1 is LNHDA and CDR2 is SQIVND (reference sequence). The V and J ends lost 5 bases and 6 bases respectively, with 20 bases between them. The sample in question was peripheral blood, obtained on day 0 of AZD1222 vaccination. The rearrangement links TRBV19 to TRBJ2-1, with D possibly being TRBD2 (5 bases). This receptor was taken from an adult in good health. The CDR3 DNA sequence: TGTGCCAGTAGTTTCCGGACTCAAGGGAGCGGCAATGAGCAGTTCTTC. This codes for CASSFRTQGSGNEQFF.